Given below is one TCR beta chain in context. Its antigen is not identified. This record belongs to a study of post-analysis software for immune sequencing data. Study in general: The study covered relapsing-remitting, secondary progressive and progressive-relapsing courses of multiple sclerosis. General study findings and limits: A significant reduction in normalized Chao1 diversity was observed in multiple sclerosis patients versus controls. Five TRBV segments were significantly more frequent in patients than in controls. TRBV5-6, TRBV5-1 and TRBV20-1 were among these segments. Strong same-batch co-clustering of samples appeared with F measure clustering.

The TCR beta cDNA libraries contained unique molecular identifiers. Each sample of roughly 0.9 to 11 million input T cells yielded roughly 500,000 cDNA molecules, so each molecule approximated one T cell. TCRdb reprocessed the PCR reads via MiXCR and lists one record per CDR3 protein. Seen here are approximately 690,000 distinct CDR3 sequences, around 64% observed once, and the top ten hold about 11%. The V gene lost 0 bases and the J gene lost 2 bases, with 13 bases spanning the gap. The CDR3 loop spans 16 amino acids. The germline gives CDR1 LGHDT, CDR2 YNNKEL (reference sequence). The clonotype was recovered from a girl aged 2 to 9 with multiple sclerosis. The rearrangement uses TRBV3-1 and TRBJ1-2; D is ambiguous. The sequenced sample was blood. The CDR3 sequence: CASSQDGSILNYGYTF. CDR3 coding DNA: TGTGCCAGCAGCCAAGATGGGTCCATTTTGAACTATGGCTACACCTTC.